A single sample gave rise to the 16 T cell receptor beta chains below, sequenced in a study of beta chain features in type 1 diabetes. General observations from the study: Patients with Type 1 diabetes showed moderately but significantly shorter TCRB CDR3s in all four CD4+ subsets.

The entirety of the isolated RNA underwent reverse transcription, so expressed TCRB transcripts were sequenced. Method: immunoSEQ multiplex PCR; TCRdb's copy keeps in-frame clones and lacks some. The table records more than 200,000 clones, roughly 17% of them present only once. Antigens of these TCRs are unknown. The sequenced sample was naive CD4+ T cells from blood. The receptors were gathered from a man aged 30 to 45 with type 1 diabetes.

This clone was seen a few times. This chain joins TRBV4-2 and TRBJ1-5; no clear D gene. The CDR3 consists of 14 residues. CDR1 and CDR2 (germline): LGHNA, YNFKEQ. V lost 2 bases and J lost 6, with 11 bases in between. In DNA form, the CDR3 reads TGTGCCAGCAGCCAATTAGGACCGGGTCAGCCCCAGCATTTT. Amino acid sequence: CASSQLGPGQPQHF.

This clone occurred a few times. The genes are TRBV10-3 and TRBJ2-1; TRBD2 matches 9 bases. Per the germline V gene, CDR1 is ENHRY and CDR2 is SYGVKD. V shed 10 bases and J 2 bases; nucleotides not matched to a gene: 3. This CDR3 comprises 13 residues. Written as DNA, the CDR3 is TGTGCCACCTCTAGCGGGACCTACAATGAGCAGTTCTTC. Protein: CATSSGTYNEQFF.

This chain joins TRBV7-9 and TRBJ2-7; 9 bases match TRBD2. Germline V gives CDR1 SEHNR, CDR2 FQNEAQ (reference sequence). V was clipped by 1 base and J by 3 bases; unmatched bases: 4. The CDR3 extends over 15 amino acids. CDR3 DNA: TGTGCCAGCAGCTTAGTGGGTAGCGGGAGCTACGAGCAGTACTTC. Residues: CASSLVGSGSYEQYF.

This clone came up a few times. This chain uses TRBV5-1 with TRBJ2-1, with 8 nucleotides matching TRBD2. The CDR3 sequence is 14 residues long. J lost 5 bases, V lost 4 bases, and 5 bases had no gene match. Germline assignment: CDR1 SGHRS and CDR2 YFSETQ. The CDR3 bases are TGCGCCAGCAGCCTACTAGCGGCTAACAATGAGCAGTTCTTC. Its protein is CASSLLAANNEQFF. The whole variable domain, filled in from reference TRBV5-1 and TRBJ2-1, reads KAGVTQTPRYLIKTRGQQVTLSCSPISGHRSVSWYQQTPGQGLQFLFEYFSETQRNKGNFPGRFSGRQFSNSRSEMNVSTLELGDSALYLCASSLLAANNEQFFGPGTRLTVL.

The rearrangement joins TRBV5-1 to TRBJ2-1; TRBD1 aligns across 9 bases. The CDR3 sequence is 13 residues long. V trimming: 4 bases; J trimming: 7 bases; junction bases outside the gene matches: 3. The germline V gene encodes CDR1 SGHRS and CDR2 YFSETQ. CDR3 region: CASSAGQGNEQFF. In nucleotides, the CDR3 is TGCGCCAGCAGCGCGGGACAGGGTAATGAGCAGTTCTTC. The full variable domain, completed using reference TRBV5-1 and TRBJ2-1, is KAGVTQTPRYLIKTRGQQVTLSCSPISGHRSVSWYQQTPGQGLQFLFEYFSETQRNKGNFPGRFSGRQFSNSRSEMNVSTLELGDSALYLCASSAGQGNEQFFGPGTRLTVL.

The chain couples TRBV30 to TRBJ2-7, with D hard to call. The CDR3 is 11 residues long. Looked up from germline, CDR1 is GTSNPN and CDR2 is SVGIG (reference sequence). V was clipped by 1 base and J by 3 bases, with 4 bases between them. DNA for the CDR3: TGTGCCTGGAGTGACTTCTACGAGCAGTACTTC. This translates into CAWSDFYEQYF. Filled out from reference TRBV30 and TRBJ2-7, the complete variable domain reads SQTIHQWPATLVQPVGSPLSLECTVEGTSNPNLYWYRQAAGRGLQLLFYSVGIGQISSEVPQNLSASRPQDRQFILSSKKLLLSDSGFYLCAWSDFYEQYFGPGTRLTVT.

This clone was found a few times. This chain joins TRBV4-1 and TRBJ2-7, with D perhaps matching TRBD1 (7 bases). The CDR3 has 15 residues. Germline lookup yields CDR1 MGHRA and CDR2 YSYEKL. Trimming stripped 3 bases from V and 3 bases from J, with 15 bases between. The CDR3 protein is CASSQVRQGGYEQYF. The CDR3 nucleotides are TGCGCCAGCAGCCAGGTACGACAGGGAGGCTACGAGCAGTACTTC.

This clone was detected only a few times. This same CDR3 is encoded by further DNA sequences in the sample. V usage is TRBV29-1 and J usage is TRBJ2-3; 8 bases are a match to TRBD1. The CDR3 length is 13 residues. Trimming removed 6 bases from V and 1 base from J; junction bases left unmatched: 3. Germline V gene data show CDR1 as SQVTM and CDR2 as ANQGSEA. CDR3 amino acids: CSVGQGGTDTQYF. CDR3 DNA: TGCAGCGTAGGACAGGGTGGCACAGATACGCAGTATTTT.

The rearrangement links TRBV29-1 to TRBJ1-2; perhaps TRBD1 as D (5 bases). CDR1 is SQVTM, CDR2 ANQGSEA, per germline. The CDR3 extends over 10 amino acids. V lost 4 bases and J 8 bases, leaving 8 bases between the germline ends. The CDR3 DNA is TGCAGCGTTGGACAGTTCGGCTACACCTTC. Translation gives CSVGQFGYTF.

The CDR3 protein is CASSVIGYEQYF. As DNA, the CDR3 is TGTGCCAGCAGTGTAATCGGCTACGAGCAGTACTTC. The rearrangement joins TRBV2 to TRBJ2-7, with D unclear. V lost 4 bases and J 3 bases, leaving 7 bases between the germline ends. The CDR3 consists of 12 residues. The germline CDR1 and CDR2 sequences are SNHLY and FYNNEI.

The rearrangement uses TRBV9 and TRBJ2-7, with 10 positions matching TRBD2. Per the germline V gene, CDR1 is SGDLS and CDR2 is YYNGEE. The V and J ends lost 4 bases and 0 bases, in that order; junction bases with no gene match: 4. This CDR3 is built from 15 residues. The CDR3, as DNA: TGTGCCAGCAGCCCTAGCGGGAGAGGCTCCTACGAGCAGTACTTC. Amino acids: CASSPSGRGSYEQYF. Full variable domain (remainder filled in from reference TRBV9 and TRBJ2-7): DSGVTQTPKHLITATGQRVTLRCSPRSGDLSVYWYQQSLDQGLQFLIQYYNGEERAKGNILERFSAQQFPDLHSELNLSSLELGDSALYFCASSPSGRGSYEQYFGPGTRLTVT.

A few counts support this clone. In nucleotides, the CDR3 is TGTGCCAGCAGCCGCCCGGGACAGGGGGCAAGGAGAAGGGAGACCCAGTACTTC. This sequence encodes CASSRPGQGARRRETQYF. The chain combines TRBV7-9 with TRBJ2-5; 12 nucleotides align to TRBD1. The V and J ends lost 5 bases and 5 bases, in that order; junction bases with no gene match: 15. The CDR3 extends over 18 amino acids. From germline, CDR1 is SEHNR and CDR2 FQNEAQ (reference sequence).

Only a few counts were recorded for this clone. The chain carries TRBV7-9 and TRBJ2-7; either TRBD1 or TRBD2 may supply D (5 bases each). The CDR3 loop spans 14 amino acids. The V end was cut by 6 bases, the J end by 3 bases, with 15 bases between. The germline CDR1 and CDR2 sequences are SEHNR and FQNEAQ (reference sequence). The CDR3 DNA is TGTGCCAGCAGTTTGGGGGACGGAGGCTACGAGCAGTACTTC. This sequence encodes CASSLGDGGYEQYF.

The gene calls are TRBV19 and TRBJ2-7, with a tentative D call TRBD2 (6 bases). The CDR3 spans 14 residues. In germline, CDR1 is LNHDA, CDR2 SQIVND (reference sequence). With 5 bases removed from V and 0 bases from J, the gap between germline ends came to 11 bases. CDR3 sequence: CASSRGTRSYEQYF. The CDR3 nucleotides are TGTGCCAGTAGTCGCGGGACTCGCTCCTACGAGCAGTACTTC.

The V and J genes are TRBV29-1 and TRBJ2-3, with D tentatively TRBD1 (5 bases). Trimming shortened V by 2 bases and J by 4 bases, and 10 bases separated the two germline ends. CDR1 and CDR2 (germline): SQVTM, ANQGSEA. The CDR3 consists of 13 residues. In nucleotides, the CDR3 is TGCAGCGTTGAACGCTGGGGCGCAGATACGCAGTATTTT. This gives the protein CSVERWGADTQYF.

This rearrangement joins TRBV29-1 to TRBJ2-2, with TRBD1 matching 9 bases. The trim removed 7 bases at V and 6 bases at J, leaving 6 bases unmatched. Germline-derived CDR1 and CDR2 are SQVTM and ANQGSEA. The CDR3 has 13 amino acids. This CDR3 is CSGGTGIPGELFF. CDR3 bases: TGCAGCGGAGGGACAGGGATCCCCGGGGAGCTGTTTTTT.